This entry features one TCR beta chain sequence. This specimen comes from a study of blood T cell repertoires in COVID-19. About the research overall: PBMCs, B-cell-depleted T cells, or T cells provided the cDNA or gDNA that made up the material.

The repertoire was sequenced with immunoSEQ multiplex PCR; TCRdb's copy has only in-frame clones and lacks some. The sample contains roughly 240,000 clones, 83% of which appear only once. The CDR3 has 13 residues. Germline loops: CDR1 SGHDN, CDR2 FVKESK. V shed 1 base and J shed 10 bases, with 13 bases lying between them. J is TRBJ1-2 and V is TRBV14; D gene ambiguous. What was sequenced was PBMCs or T cells enriched from blood (not recorded which). The TCR originated in a woman aged 40 to 50 who had been exposed to COVID-19. This chain's CDR3 is CASSQVGAGSYTF. CDR3 nucleotides: TGTGCCAGCAGCCAAGTGGGCGCGGGTTCCTACACCTTC.